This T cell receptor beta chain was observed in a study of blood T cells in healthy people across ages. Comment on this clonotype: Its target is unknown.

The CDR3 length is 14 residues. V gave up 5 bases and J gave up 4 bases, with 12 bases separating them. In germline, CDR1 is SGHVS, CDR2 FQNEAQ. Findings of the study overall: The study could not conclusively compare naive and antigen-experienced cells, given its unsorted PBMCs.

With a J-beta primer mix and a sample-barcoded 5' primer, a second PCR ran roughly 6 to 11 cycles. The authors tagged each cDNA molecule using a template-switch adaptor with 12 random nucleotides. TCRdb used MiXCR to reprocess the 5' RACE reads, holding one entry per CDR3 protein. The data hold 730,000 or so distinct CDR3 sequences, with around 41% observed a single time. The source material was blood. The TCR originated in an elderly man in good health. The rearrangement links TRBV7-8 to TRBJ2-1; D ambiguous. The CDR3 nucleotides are TGTGCCAGCAGCAGGGTCGCCTTGTACAATGAGCAGTTCTTC. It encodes CASSRVALYNEQFF.